A selection of T cell receptor beta chains follows, all from one sample in a study of naive CD8 T cells in extremely preterm neonates. Sequencing used immunoSEQ multiplex PCR; TCRdb keeps in-frame clones, though not all of them. Here the sample spans a few thousand clones, almost 98% being singletons. The sequenced sample was naive CD8+ T cells from cord blood. The origin of the receptors is a newborn in good health. CDR3s include the opening cysteine and the closing phenylalanine or tryptophan. Only some rows state a clone size, as once, few, many or a class for expanded clones.

J gene	V gene	clone size	CDR3 protein
TRBJ2-3	TRBV4-1	once	CASSQGGATDTQYF
TRBJ2-2	TRBV19	-	CASRIPLTGTTLKTGKLFF
TRBJ1-2	TRBV30	-	CAWGSGGAYGYTF
TRBJ2-6	TRBV7-9	-	CASSSDEGAGANVLTF
TRBJ2-1	TRBV11-2	-	CASSLAGTDDNEQFF
TRBJ2-3	TRBV9	-	CASSVGLAGGGDTQYF
-	TRBV21-1	-	CASRGLIATVLDEQYF
TRBJ1-2	TRBV27	-	CASSGQGYGYTF
TRBJ1-3	TRBV30	-	CAWSPDSLPGNTIYF
TRBJ1-3	TRBV7-9	-	CASSLTPGQAGNTIYF
TRBJ1-4	TRBV7-9	-	CASSLKTGPEKLFF
TRBJ1-5	TRBV2	-	CASSEDAEVAGDQPQHF
TRBJ2-2	TRBV5-1	-	CASSLHWEENTGELFF
TRBJ1-5	TRBV28	-	CASSPGQLNWEPQHF
TRBJ2-7	TRBV28	-	CASSSGSTYEQYF
TRBJ1-4	TRBV12-5	-	CASGLQGAANEKLFF
TRBJ2-2	TRBV11-2	-	CASSPYTGVKNTGELFF
TRBJ2-7	TRBV7-9	-	CASSSGQGGEQYF
TRBJ1-4	TRBV12-1	-	CASSFGQGTTNEKLFF
TRBJ2-1	TRBV27	-	CASTSGTSGYNEQFF
TRBJ2-1	TRBV6-4	once	CASSGTAWVF
TRBJ2-2	TRBV5-1	-	CASSMWGSPLGELFF
TRBJ2-7	TRBV4-3	-	CASSQDRGFYEQYF
TRBJ2-3	TRBV5-6	-	CASSFGAGVGSF
TRBJ2-1	TRBV19	-	CASSIQSSYNEQFF
TRBJ2-3	TRBV4-3	-	CASSQDTAGGPVDTQYF
TRBJ1-1	TRBV27	-	CASTDSLNTEAFF
TRBJ1-2	TRBV28	-	CASSSTGVHYGYTF
TRBJ1-5	TRBV6-1	-	CASSAYTGARGNQPQHF
TRBJ1-5	TRBV27	-	CASRQGYSNQPQHF
TRBJ1-1	TRBV5-1	-	CASSLGKVTVSNTEAFF
TRBJ1-1	TRBV7-9	-	CASSKMGLTLEAFF
TRBJ2-3	TRBV7-6	once	CASSLTLAGAGADTQYF
TRBJ2-5	TRBV4-1	-	CASSQTGGPEETQYF
TRBJ2-5	TRBV5-4	-	CASSHLAGEVETQYF
TRBJ2-3	TRBV28	-	CASSPIGAPNTDTQYF
TRBJ2-2	TRBV27	-	CASSYRNTGELFF
TRBJ1-2	TRBV2	-	CASSELWAGGSGYTF
TRBJ2-5	TRBV4-3	-	CASSQDAAGGNLQETQYF
TRBJ1-5	TRBV12-5	-	CASGLSGQGGNQPQHF
TRBJ2-5	TRBV7-3	-	CASSLEQGKETQYF
TRBJ2-1	TRBV15	-	CATSRAGSGGYNEQFF
TRBJ1-1	TRBV30	-	CAWSIQGNTEAFF
TRBJ2-3	TRBV6-1	-	CASSEVIGTGDTQYF
TRBJ2-2	TRBV19	-	CASIRGGELFF
TRBJ2-1	TRBV11-2	-	CASSGQTSSYNEQFF
TRBJ2-3	TRBV7-2	-	CASSLTSRPGTDTQYF
TRBJ1-2	TRBV6-5	once	CASSYGGGRNDYGYTF
TRBJ2-3	TRBV4-3	-	CASSQGLAGVDTQYF
TRBJ2-3	TRBV10-2	once	CASSNRDRGFGTSTDTQYF
TRBJ1-2	TRBV30	-	CAWSVGRGPHGYTF